This T cell receptor (beta chain) was recovered during a study of blood T cell repertoires in COVID-19 (dated by TCRdb to 2018 to 2021). For the study in its entirety: Collaborator samples came from the United States, Italy and Spain and covered acute and convalescent phases of COVID-19. The material from the prospective study consisted of cDNA or gDNA derived from T cells, B-cell-depleted T cells, or PBMCs. The dataset comprised deeply sampled blood TCRbeta repertoires from subjects exposed to, actively infected with, or recovered from COVID-19. The repertoires were released in a freely available public database intended as a resource for research on the immune response to SARS-CoV-2. Samples came from the ongoing ImmuneRACE study (first 160 participants) plus 1,254 subjects from 6 global collaborators. Sample metadata almost always included a de-identified subject ID, COVID-19 status, age in years and sex. Where available, HLA class I and class II types were obtained from metadata supplied by the sample provider rather than from assay-based typing. General conclusions and limits of the study: How much clinical and demographic metadata was included differed by source and by participant, and the metadata was provided uncurated.

As regards this clone: The specificity of this receptor is unknown. The sample holds no much larger clone one base away, and base qualities are not on file.

Whole blood was collected in K2EDTA tubes by collaborating institutions according to the institutions' own protocols. For TCRbeta analysis, collaborators shipped samples in one of three forms: frozen whole blood, isolated PBMCs, or DNA extracted from either of those sample types. The CDR3 spans 15 residues, from the cysteine through the phenylalanine. Left in the record is the CDR3 DNA by itself, 45 bases read in frame from the first base. The germline V gene (reference sequence) specifies SEHNR as CDR1 and FQNEAQ as CDR2. V has 3 bases trimmed and J has 2 bases trimmed; junction bases matching no gene number 6. The immunoSEQ Assay, a bias-controlled multiplex PCR, was used to amplify TCRbeta CDR3 regions from genomic DNA. On the authors' methods: Nucleated cell counts per sample were estimated from amplification of reference gene primers within the assay. Sequence reads were collapsed and filtered to measure the absolute abundance of every unique TCRbeta CDR3 rearrangement. For each sample, productive Simpson clonality was calculated as the square root of Simpson's diversity index over productive rearrangements. The table was pulled from immuneACCESS by TCRdb, which kept in-frame rearrangements only. Such tables lose some clones; where checked, under half of the loss comes from unresolved V genes, and the rest has no known cause. That table supplies the V and J calls and clone size; D and trimming were determined from the DNA. The table for this sample lists more than 150,000 clones; 65% to 85% of them were counted only once. The top ten clones comprise 15% to 20% of the sample.

The rearranged segments are TRBV7-9 and TRBJ2-7; 8 central bases correspond to TRBD1. Material for sequencing was peripheral blood. The TCR originated in a man aged 55 to 69 with active or convalescent COVID-19. CDR3 protein: CASSLRDRQTYEQYF. The DNA is as follows: TGTGCCAGCAGCTTGCGGGACAGGCAGACCTACGAGCAGTACTTC.